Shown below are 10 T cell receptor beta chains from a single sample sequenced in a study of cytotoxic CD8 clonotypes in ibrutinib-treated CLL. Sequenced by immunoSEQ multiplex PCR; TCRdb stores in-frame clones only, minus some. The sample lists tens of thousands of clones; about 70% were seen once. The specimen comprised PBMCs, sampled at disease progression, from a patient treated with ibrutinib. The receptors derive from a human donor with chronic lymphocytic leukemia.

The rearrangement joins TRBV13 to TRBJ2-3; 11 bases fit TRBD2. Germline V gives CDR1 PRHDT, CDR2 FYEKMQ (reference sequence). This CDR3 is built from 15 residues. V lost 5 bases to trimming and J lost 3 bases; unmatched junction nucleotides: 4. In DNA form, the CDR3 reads TGTGCCAGCAGCCGGGGACTAGCGGAAACAGATACGCAGTATTTT. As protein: CASSRGLAETDTQYF.

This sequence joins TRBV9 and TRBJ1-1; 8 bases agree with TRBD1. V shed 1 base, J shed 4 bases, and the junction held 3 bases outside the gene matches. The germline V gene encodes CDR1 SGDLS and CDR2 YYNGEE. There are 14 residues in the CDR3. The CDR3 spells CASSVQGAGTEAFF. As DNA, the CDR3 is TGTGCCAGCAGCGTACAGGGGGCCGGCACTGAAGCTTTCTTT.

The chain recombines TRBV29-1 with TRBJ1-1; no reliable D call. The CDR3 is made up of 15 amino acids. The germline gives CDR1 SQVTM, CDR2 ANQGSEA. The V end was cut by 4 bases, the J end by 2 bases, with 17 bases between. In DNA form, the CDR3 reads TGCAGCGTTGCCAGAGTAACGCTTCCTAACACTGAAGCTTTCTTT. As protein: CSVARVTLPNTEAFF.

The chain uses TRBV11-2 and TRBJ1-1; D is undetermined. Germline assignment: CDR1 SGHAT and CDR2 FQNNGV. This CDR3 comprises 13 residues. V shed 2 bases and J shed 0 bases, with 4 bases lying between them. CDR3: CASSLQVNTEAFF. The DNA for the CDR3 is TGTGCCAGCAGCTTACAGGTGAACACTGAAGCTTTCTTT.

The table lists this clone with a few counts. Here the CDR3 DNA reads TGTGCCAGCAGCTTGCTGTGGACAGACCACTCTGGGGCCAACGTCCTGACTTTC. Amino acid sequence: CASSLLWTDHSGANVLTF. This chain uses TRBV5-6 with TRBJ2-6; TRBD1 is a possible D gene (6 bases). The CDR3 runs to 18 residues. V lost 1 base to trimming and J lost 0 bases, with 14 bases between them. CDR1 and CDR2 (germline): SGHDT, YYEEEE.

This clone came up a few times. CDR3 sequence (DNA): TGTGCCAGCAGGGATACCCTTATTCTCCTGGGGTACAATGAGCAGTTCTTC. Translation: CASRDTLILLGYNEQFF. The gene calls are TRBV7-9 and TRBJ2-1; D is unresolved. The V end lost 6 bases, the J end lost 4 bases, and 22 bases lay between the germline ends. Germline V gene data show CDR1 as SEHNR and CDR2 as FQNEAQ (reference sequence). The CDR3 is 17 residues long. Using reference TRBV7-9 and TRBJ2-1 for the parts outside the CDR3, the full variable domain is DTGVSQNPRHKITKRGQNVTFRCDPISEHNRLYWYRQTLGQGPEFLTYFQNEAQLEKSRLLSDRFSAERPKGSFSTLEIQRTEQGDSAMYLCASRDTLILLGYNEQFFGPGTRLTVL.

In nucleotides, the CDR3 is TGCACCAGCAGCCAAGATAGGACAGGGGGGGCCAACAATGAGCAGTTCTTC. This encodes CTSSQDRTGGANNEQFF. The chain couples TRBV1 to TRBJ2-1; no DNA check was done on the table's D call, TRBD1. TRBV1 is flagged as a pseudogene. The CDR3 has 17 amino acids.

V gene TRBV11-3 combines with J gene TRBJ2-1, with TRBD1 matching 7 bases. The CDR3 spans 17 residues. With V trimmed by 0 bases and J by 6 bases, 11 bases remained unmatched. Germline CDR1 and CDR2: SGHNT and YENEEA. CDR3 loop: CASSLDQAGGLPNEQFF. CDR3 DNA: TGTGCCAGCAGCTTAGATCAGGCAGGGGGTCTCCCCAATGAGCAGTTCTTC.

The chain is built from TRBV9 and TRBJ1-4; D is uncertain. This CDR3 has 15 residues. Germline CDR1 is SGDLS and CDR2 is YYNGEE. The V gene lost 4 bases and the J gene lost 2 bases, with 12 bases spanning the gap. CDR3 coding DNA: TGTGCCAGCAGCCCTCGACATGGCACTAATGAAAAACTGTTTTTT. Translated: CASSPRHGTNEKLFF.

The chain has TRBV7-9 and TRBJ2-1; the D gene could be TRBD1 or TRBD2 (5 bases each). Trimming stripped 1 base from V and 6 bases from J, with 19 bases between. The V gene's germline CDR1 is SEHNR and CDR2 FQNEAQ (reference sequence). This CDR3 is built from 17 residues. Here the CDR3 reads CASSLGAARVVGNEQFF. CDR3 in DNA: TGTGCCAGCAGCTTAGGAGCGGCCAGGGTCGTTGGCAATGAGCAGTTCTTC.